This T cell receptor beta chain was captured by sequencing in a study of T cells in Graves' hyperthyroidism and ophthalmopathy. Points on this clonotype: Lacking the conserved final phenylalanine or tryptophan, this CDR3 likely reflects a read error.

Diagnostic assessment was based on clinical symptoms, serum thyroxine and TRAb, thyroid ultrasound and orbital computed tomography. PBMCs were obtained from 10 ml fresh peripheral blood. The source material, RNA transcripts, was used to amplify TCR beta CDR3 regions. The HTBI set primed first-round TCR CDR3 RT-PCR. In TCRdb, the multiplex PCR reads were re-called with MiXCR into one record per CDR3 protein. Of over 45,000 distinct CDR3 sequences in the sample, just under 50% were seen once. The sequenced sample was blood. This TCR came from a woman aged 30 to 39 with Graves' ophthalmopathy.

The DNA of the CDR3 is TGCAGTGCTAGAATACAGGGGGTCGTTCACACTGAAGCTTTCTTG. It specifies CSARIQGVVHTEAFL. The V call is TRBV20-1, the J call TRBJ1-1; TRBD1 aligns across 8 bases. Germline V gene data show CDR1 as DFQATT and CDR2 as SNEGSKA (reference sequence). V shed 2 bases and J 3 bases; nucleotides not matched to a gene: 8. The CDR3 consists of 15 residues.